Below, one T cell receptor beta chain is given with its context. V lost 0 bases to trimming and J lost 0 bases, with 8 bases between them. Germline V gene lookup returns CDR1 SGHRS and CDR2 YFSETQ. This CDR3 is 15 amino acids long. The multiple sclerosis controls were treatment-naive patients, and their relapsing-remitting disease was stable or active. The authors negatively isolated CD8+ and CD4+ T cells and FACS-enriched TEMRA cells. These data belong to a study of CD8 T cells in Susac syndrome. After extraction with the RNeasy kit, roughly 0.5 to 1 ug of the RNA was reverse transcribed using random hexamers. The amplification used immunoSEQ multiplex PCR on TCR beta CDR3; it spanned 54 Vbeta and 13 Jbeta. MiXCR, applied by TCRdb to the immunoSEQ multiplex PCR reads, yields one record per CDR3 protein. The sample shows fewer than 85,000 distinct CDR3 sequences, about 95% of them seen only once.

Sequences were obtained from CD8+ T cells from PBMCs. The genes are TRBV5-1 and TRBJ2-3, with D uncertain. This receptor was identified in a human donor with multiple sclerosis. In nucleotides, the CDR3 is TGCGCCAGCAGCTTGGAACAAGCTAGCACAGATACGCAGTATTTT. Its translation: CASSLEQASTDTQYF.